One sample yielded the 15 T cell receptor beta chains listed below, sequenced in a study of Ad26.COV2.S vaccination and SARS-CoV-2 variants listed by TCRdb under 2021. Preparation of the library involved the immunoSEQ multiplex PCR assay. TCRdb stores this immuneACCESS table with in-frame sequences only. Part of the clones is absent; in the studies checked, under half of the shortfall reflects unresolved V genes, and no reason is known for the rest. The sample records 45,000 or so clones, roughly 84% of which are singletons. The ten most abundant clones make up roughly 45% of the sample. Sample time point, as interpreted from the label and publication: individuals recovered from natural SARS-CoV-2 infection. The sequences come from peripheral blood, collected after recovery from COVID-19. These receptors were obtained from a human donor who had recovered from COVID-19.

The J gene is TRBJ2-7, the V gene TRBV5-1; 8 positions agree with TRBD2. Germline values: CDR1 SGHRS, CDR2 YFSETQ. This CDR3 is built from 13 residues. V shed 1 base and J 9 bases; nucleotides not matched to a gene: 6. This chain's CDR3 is CASSLKRELGQYF. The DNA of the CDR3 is TGCGCCAGCAGCTTGAAGCGGGAGCTGGGGCAGTACTTC.

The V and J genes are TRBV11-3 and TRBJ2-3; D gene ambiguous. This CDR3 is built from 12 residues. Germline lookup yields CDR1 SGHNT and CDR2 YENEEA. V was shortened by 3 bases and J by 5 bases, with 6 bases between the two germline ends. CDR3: CASSFEEDTQYF. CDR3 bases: TGTGCCAGCAGCTTCGAAGAAGATACGCAGTATTTT.

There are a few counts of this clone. The chain's CDR3 is CATRSGKNRDNQPQHF. The CDR3 nucleotides are TGTGCCACCAGGAGCGGAAAGAACAGGGACAATCAGCCCCAGCATTTT. J is TRBJ1-5 and V is TRBV24-1, with a tentative D call TRBD1 (6 bases). The CDR3 spans 16 residues. Germline V gene sequence: CDR1 KGHDR, CDR2 SFDVKD. V dropped 7 bases and J dropped 3 bases, with 18 bases sitting between them.

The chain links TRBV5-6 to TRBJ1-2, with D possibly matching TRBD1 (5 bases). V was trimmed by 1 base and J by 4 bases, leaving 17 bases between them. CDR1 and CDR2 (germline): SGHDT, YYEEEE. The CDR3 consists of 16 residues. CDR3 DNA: TGTGCCAGCAGCTTGCGGACATACTCTTCCATCTATGGCTACACCTTC. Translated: CASSLRTYSSIYGYTF.

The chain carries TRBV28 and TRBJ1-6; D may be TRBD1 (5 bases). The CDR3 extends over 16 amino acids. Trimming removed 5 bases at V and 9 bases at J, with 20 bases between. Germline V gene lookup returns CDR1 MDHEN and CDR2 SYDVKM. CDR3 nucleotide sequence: TGTGCCAGCAGTATCCTCCGGCCGAGGGGCTTTTCACCCCTCCACTTT. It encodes CASSILRPRGFSPLHF.

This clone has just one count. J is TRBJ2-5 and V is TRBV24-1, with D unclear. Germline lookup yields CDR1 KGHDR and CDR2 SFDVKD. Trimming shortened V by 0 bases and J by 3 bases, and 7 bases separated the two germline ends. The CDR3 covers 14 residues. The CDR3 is CATSDLNEEETQYF. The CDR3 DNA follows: TGTGCCACCAGTGATTTGAACGAAGAAGAGACCCAGTACTTC.

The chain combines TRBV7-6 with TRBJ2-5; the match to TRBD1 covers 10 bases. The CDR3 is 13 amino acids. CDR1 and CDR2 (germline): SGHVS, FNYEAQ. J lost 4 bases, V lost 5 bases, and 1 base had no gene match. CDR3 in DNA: TGTGCCAGCAGCCGGACAGGGGGAGAGACCCAGTACTTC. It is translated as CASSRTGGETQYF. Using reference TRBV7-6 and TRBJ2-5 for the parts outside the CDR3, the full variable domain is GAGVSQSPRYKVTKRGQDVALRCDPISGHVSLYWYRQALGQGPEFLTYFNYEAQQDKSGLPNDRFSAERPEGSISTLTIQRTEQRDSAMYRCASSRTGGETQYFGPGTRLLVL.

The CDR3 region has the DNA TGCGCCAGCAGCTTGGACGACGGACGGACCCCCCCCTACGAGCAGTACTTC. Translation: CASSLDDGRTPPYEQYF. The rearrangement joins TRBV5-1 to TRBJ2-7; D ambiguous. CDR1 SGHRS and CDR2 YFSETQ come from the germline V gene. The ends were cut back, 0 bases at V and 2 bases at J, with 18 bases in the middle. The CDR3 covers 17 residues.

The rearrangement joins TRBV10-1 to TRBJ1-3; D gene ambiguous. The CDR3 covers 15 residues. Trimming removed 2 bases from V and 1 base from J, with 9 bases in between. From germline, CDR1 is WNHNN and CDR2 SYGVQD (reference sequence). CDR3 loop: CASSETAGSGNTIYF. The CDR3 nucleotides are TGCGCCAGCAGTGAGACTGCGGGGTCTGGAAACACCATATATTTT.

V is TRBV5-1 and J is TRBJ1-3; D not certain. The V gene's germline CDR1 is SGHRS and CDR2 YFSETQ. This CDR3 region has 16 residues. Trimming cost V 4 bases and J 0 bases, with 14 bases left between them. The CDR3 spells CASSQLSRSSGNTIYF. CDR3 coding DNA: TGCGCCAGCAGCCAGCTAAGTCGGAGCTCTGGAAACACCATATATTTT. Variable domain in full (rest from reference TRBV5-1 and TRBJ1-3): KAGVTQTPRYLIKTRGQQVTLSCSPISGHRSVSWYQQTPGQGLQFLFEYFSETQRNKGNFPGRFSGRQFSNSRSEMNVSTLELGDSALYLCASSQLSRSSGNTIYFGEGSWLTVV.

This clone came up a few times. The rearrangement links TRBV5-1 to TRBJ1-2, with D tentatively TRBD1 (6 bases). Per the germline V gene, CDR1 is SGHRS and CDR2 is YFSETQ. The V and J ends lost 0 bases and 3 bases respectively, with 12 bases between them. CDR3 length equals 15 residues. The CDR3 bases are TGCGCCAGCAGCTTGGCCGGGGGCTCGGACTATGGCTACACCTTC. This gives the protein CASSLAGGSDYGYTF.

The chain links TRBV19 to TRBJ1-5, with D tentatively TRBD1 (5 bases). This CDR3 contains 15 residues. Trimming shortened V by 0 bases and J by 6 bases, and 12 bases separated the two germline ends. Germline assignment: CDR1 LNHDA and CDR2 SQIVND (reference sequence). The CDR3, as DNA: TGTGCCAGTAGTATAGATCCCCGGACATCTCAGCCCCAGCATTTT. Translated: CASSIDPRTSQPQHF.

The CDR3, as DNA: TGTGCCAGCAGTGAAAGACGGCCTGATAATTCACCCCTCCACTTT. It encodes CASSERRPDNSPLHF. The rearrangement links TRBV2 to TRBJ1-6; D is ambiguous. Looked up from germline, CDR1 is SNHLY and CDR2 is FYNNEI. Trimming took 2 bases from V and 5 from J, leaving 10 bases between them. CDR3 size: 15 residues.

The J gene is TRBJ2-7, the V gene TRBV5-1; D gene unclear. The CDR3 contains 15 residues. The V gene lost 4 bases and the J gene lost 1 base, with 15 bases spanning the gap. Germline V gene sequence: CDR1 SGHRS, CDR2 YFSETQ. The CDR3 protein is CASSRLSAISYEQYF. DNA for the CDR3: TGCGCCAGCAGCCGATTGTCGGCAATTTCCTACGAGCAGTACTTC.

The CDR3 coding sequence is TGTGCCAGCAGCCCTTCCTACGACAGTGCGTTGGCCCAGTACTTC. This translates into CASSPSYDSALAQYF. The rearrangement joins TRBV4-2 to TRBJ2-5; possible D gene TRBD1, 5 bases. From germline, CDR1 is LGHNA and CDR2 YNFKEQ. The CDR3 has 15 residues. V dropped 4 bases and J dropped 9 bases, with 21 bases sitting between them.